In its sample, the clone carrying this T cell receptor (beta chain) was seen a few times. What it recognizes is unknown. Scientists made TCR beta libraries using quantitative 5'-RACE with molecular barcodes. TCRdb redid the calling of the 5' RACE reads with MiXCR, one entry per CDR3 protein. The table shows 100,000 or so distinct CDR3 sequences, with 9% occurring only once. CDR1 is LNHDA and CDR2 is SQIVND in the germline V gene (reference sequence). Trimming cost V 5 bases and J 7 bases; bases outside gene matches: 6. The CDR3 consists of 15 residues. This sample is part of a study of CD8 T cells in ankylosing spondylitis. Overall study results and limits: From matched ankylosing spondylitis synovial fluid, disease-linked clones were reportedly recovered at significantly enriched levels. Typical of ankylosing spondylitis blood, it appeared, was a TCR beta motif of several highly homologous variants. Before this, some motif variants had been reported in reactive arthritis synovial fluid and blood.

The receptor was derived from a male donor with ankylosing spondylitis. This rearrangement joins TRBV19 to TRBJ2-1; 12 bases are shared with TRBD2. Sequenced: blood, either unsorted or a sorted T cell fraction (not recorded which). This CDR3 reads CASSSQTSGSNEQFF. CDR3 DNA sequence: TGTGCCAGTAGTTCCCAGACTAGCGGGAGTAATGAGCAGTTCTTC.